The clone carrying this TCR beta chain has at least ten counts. Unique molecular identifiers were incorporated during preparation of the TCRbeta library. Each CDR3 protein is one row after TCRdb ran MiXCR on the PCR reads. This sample has about 350,000 distinct CDR3 sequences, with 10% to 15% found just once. These data are taken from a study of T-cell reconstitution after alpha-beta-depleted transplantation in children. V lost 4 bases, J lost 4 bases, and 3 bases stayed unmatched. This CDR3 comprises 13 residues. Per germline, CDR1 SNHLY and CDR2 FYNNEI. The rearrangement uses TRBV2 and TRBJ2-5, with 7 bases lining up with TRBD1. This sequence was found in a human donor who donated a stem cell graft to a child with Fanconi anemia. Sample: PBMCs, taken from the stem cell graft. In DNA, the CDR3 is TGTGCCAGCAGTGGTCCAGGGGGAGAGACCCAGTACTTC. Translation: CASSGPGGETQYF.